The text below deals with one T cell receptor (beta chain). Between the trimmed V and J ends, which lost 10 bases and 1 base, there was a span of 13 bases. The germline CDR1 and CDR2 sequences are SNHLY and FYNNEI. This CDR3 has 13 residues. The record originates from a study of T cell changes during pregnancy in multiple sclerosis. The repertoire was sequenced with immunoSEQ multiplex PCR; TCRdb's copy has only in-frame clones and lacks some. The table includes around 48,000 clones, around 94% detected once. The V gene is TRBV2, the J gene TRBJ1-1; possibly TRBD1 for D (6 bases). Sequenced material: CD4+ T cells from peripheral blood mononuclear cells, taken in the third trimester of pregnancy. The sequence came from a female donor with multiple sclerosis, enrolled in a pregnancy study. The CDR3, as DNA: TGTGCCACCCCCGGGACACGGAACACTGAAGCTTTCTTT. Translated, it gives CATPGTRNTEAFF. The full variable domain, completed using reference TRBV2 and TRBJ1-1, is EPEVTQTPSHQVTQMGQEVILRCVPISNHLYFYWYRQILGQKVEFLVSFYNNEISEKSEIFDDQFSVERPDGSNFTLKIRSTKLEDSAMYFCATPGTRNTEAFFGQGTRLTVV.